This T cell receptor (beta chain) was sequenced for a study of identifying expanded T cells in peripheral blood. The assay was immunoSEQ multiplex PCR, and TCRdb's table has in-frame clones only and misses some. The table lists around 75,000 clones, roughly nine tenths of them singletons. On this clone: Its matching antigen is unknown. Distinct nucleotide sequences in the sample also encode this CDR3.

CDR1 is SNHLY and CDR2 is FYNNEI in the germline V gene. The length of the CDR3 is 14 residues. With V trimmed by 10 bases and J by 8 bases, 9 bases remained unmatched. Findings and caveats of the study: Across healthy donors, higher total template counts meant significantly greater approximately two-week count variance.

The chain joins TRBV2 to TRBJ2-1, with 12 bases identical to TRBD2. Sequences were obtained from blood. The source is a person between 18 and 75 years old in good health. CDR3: CATAEGLAGHEQFF. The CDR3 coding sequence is TGTGCCACGGCCGAGGGACTAGCGGGCCATGAGCAGTTCTTC. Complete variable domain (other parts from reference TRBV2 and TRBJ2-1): EPEVTQTPSHQVTQMGQEVILRCVPISNHLYFYWYRQILGQKVEFLVSFYNNEISEKSEIFDDQFSVERPDGSNFTLKIRSTKLEDSAMYFCATAEGLAGHEQFFGPGTRLTVL.